Below are 27 T cell receptor beta chains sequenced from a single sample in a study of T cells in Graves' hyperthyroidism and ophthalmopathy. Amplified TCR beta CDR3 regions derived from RNA transcripts. An initial round of RT-PCR targeting the TCR CDR3 relied on the HTBI primer set. MiXCR was run by TCRdb on the multiplex PCR reads, yielding one entry per CDR3 protein. The sample holds about 560,000 distinct CDR3 sequences, 16% seen once. The source material was blood. Receptors originate from a woman younger than 30 with Graves' hyperthyroidism.

This clonotype was seen many times. The chain recombines TRBV10-3 with TRBJ2-7; the match to TRBD2 covers 14 bases. The trim removed 4 bases at V and 3 bases at J, leaving 2 bases unmatched. This CDR3 contains 15 residues. The V gene's germline CDR1 is ENHRY and CDR2 SYGVKD. CDR3 sequence reads: CAISAGLAGDYEQYF. In DNA form, the CDR3 reads TGTGCCATCAGTGCGGGACTAGCGGGAGACTACGAGCAGTACTTC.

This clonotype was seen only a few times. One end of the junction varies from germline; a read error may be responsible. The chain uses TRBV7-3 and TRBJ2-1; no firm D call. CDR3 length: 15 amino acids. CDR1 and CDR2 from the germline V gene are SGHTA and FQGTGA. CDR3 protein: CANSPAPSSYNEQFF. CDR3 sequence (DNA): TGTGCCAACAGCCCGGCCCCGAGCTCCTACAATGAGCAGTTCTTC.

This clonotype has at least ten counts. The genes are TRBV12-3 or TRBV12-4 and TRBJ1-1; D unclear. The CDR3 is made up of 13 amino acids. Trimming left V 5 bases short and J 3 bases short, with 10 bases between. Written as DNA, the CDR3 is TGTGCCAGCAGTCGCGATTCCGACACTGAAGCTTTCTTT. It specifies CASSRDSDTEAFF.

This clonotype appeared many times. V gene TRBV13 combines with J gene TRBJ2-6; D gene ambiguous. This CDR3 is 13 amino acids long. The V end lost 8 bases, the J end lost 0 bases, and 5 bases lay between the germline ends. CDR1 PRHDT and CDR2 FYEKMQ come from the germline V gene (reference sequence). CDR3 region: CASGFSGANVLTF. CDR3 nucleotides: TGTGCCAGCGGATTCTCTGGGGCCAACGTCCTGACTTTC.

The rearrangement joins TRBV6-2 or TRBV6-3 to TRBJ1-1, with D possibly matching TRBD1 (6 bases). CDR1 and CDR2 (germline): MNHEY, SVGEGT. The germline V and J ends were trimmed by 2 bases and 2 bases, with 12 bases remaining between them. The CDR3 has 15 amino acids. The CDR3 DNA follows: TGTGCCAGCAGTTACAGAAGGACAGAAAACACTGAAGCTTTCTTT. This translates into CASSYRRTENTEAFF.

This clonotype showed up many times. The DNA of the CDR3 is TGTGCCAGCAGCTTATCCCCGGCTGGCAGCTCCTACGAGCAGTACTTC. Its protein is CASSLSPAGSSYEQYF. The chain employs TRBV7-2 and TRBJ2-7, with D unclear. CDR1 and CDR2 from the germline V gene are SGHTA and FQGNSA. The V and J ends lost 2 bases and 0 bases respectively, with 14 bases between them. This CDR3 contains 16 residues.

This clonotype has a count of ten or more. V and J are TRBV20-1 and TRBJ2-3, with 7 bases matching TRBD1. Germline V gene sequence: CDR1 DFQATT, CDR2 SNEGSKA (reference sequence). CDR3 size: 15 residues. Trimming cost V 5 bases and J 3 bases; bases outside gene matches: 11. CDR3: CSAQSPGQLTDTQYF. The CDR3 DNA is TGCAGTGCTCAAAGTCCGGGACAGCTTACAGATACGCAGTATTTT.

This clonotype was observed a few times. This chain links TRBV19 with TRBJ2-7, with D perhaps given as TRBD1 or TRBD2 (5 bases each). Germline assignment: CDR1 LNHDA and CDR2 SQIVND (reference sequence). Trimming stripped 5 bases from V and 5 bases from J, with 13 bases between. The CDR3 length is 13 residues. The DNA for the CDR3 is TGTGCCAGTAGTCTGGGGGAGTGGGACGAGCAGTACTTC. Amino acids: CASSLGEWDEQYF. Supplemented by reference TRBV19 and TRBJ2-7, the full variable domain reads DGGITQSPKYLFRKEGQNVTLSCEQNLNHDAMYWYRQDPGQGLRLIYYSQIVNDFQKGDIAEGYSVSREKKESFPLTVTSAQKNPTAFYLCASSLGEWDEQYFGPGTRLTVT.

This clonotype showed up many times. J is TRBJ1-2 and V is TRBV20-1; D is uncertain. Trimming took off 4 bases at V and 3 bases at J, with 6 bases between the two ends. From germline, CDR1 is DFQATT and CDR2 SNEGSKA (reference sequence). CDR3 length: 11 amino acids. The CDR3 DNA sequence: TGCAGTGCTAAGGGTGACTATGGCTACACCTTC. Protein product: CSAKGDYGYTF.

This clonotype was recorded many times. The gene calls are TRBV6-6 and TRBJ2-3; D unclear. Per germline, CDR1 MNHNY and CDR2 SVGAGI (reference sequence). V was cut by 0 bases and J by 3 bases, with 10 bases left in between. The CDR3 extends over 15 amino acids. CDR3 coding DNA: TGTGCCAGCAGTTACTCAGTGCCTACTACAGATACGCAGTATTTT. Protein: CASSYSVPTTDTQYF.

In nucleotides, the CDR3 is TGTGCCAGCAGTTTACAAGACCTTCAAGAGACCCAGTACTTC. Protein product: CASSLQDLQETQYF. The rearrangement uses TRBV28 and TRBJ2-5; D gene unclear. The CDR3 loop spans 14 amino acids. Looked up from germline, CDR1 is MDHEN and CDR2 is SYDVKM. V was shortened by 2 bases and J by 2 bases, with 9 bases between the two germline ends.

At least ten counts were recorded for this clonotype. The rearrangement uses TRBV6-1 and TRBJ2-3, with D perhaps matching TRBD1 (6 bases). Germline CDR1 reads MNHNS; CDR2 reads SASEGT. CDR3 size: 15 residues. V was pared by 5 bases and J by 5 bases, with 17 bases between. The CDR3 DNA reads TGTGCCAGCAGTCGAGGGACACCCGGAGGAGATACGCAGTATTTT. Translation gives CASSRGTPGGDTQYF.

This clonotype was seen only a few times. J is TRBJ1-3 and V is TRBV4-3; D unclear. Germline values: CDR1 LGHNA, CDR2 YSLEER. Trimming stripped 0 bases from V and 2 bases from J, with 11 bases between. CDR3 length: 16 amino acids. CDR3 loop: CASSQDAYSAGNTIYF. The CDR3 DNA is TGCGCCAGCAGCCAAGATGCTTACAGCGCTGGAAACACCATATATTTT.

This clonotype was recorded at least ten times. This chain links TRBV2 with TRBJ1-2, with D tentatively TRBD1 (5 bases). Germline values: CDR1 SNHLY, CDR2 FYNNEI. V was shortened by 0 bases and J by 7 bases, with 12 bases between the two germline ends. This CDR3 spans 14 amino acids. CDR3 sequence reads: CASSEARTGGGYTF. The DNA of the CDR3 is TGTGCCAGCAGTGAAGCACGGACTGGGGGTGGCTACACCTTC.

There are a few counts of this clonotype. The chain links TRBV7-9 to TRBJ2-2; 7 positions agree with TRBD2. Trimming removed 5 bases from V and 2 bases from J; junction bases left unmatched: 11. The CDR3 runs to 17 residues. The germline gives CDR1 SEHNR, CDR2 FQNEAQ (reference sequence). The CDR3 region is CASSSSGLAANTGELFF. CDR3 DNA sequence: TGTGCCAGCAGCAGTAGCGGTCTAGCGGCTAACACCGGGGAGCTGTTTTTT.

This clonotype was counted ten times or more. The chain combines TRBV5-1 with TRBJ2-1, with TRBD2 identical over 13 bases. Unmatched junction bases numbered 6, after V lost 4 bases and J lost 8 bases. Germline CDR1 and CDR2: SGHRS and YFSETQ. The CDR3 totals 15 residues. CDR3 DNA sequence: TGCGCCAGCAGCCTCGGGACTAGCGGGACCCATGAGCAGTTCTTC. As protein: CASSLGTSGTHEQFF.

This chain joins TRBV19 and TRBJ2-2; TRBD1 agrees at 8 bases. Germline V gene sequence: CDR1 LNHDA, CDR2 SQIVND (reference sequence). The CDR3 contains 16 residues. V was pared by 3 bases and J by 1 base, with 4 bases of the junction left unmatched. CDR3 coding DNA: TGTGCCAGTAGTATTCAGGGGGCGCTGAACACCGGGGAGCTGTTTTTT. This sequence encodes CASSIQGALNTGELFF.

About this clonotype: Without the conserved terminal phenylalanine or tryptophan, this CDR3 likely stems from a read error. The rearrangement joins TRBV5-8 to TRBJ1-5; 7 positions match TRBD1. V trimming: 3 bases; J trimming: 8 bases; junction bases outside the gene matches: 5. The CDR3 totals 13 residues. CDR1 SGHTS and CDR2 YDEGEE come from the germline V gene. The CDR3 DNA reads as TGTGCCAGCAGCTCCGGGACAGTTGAGCCCCAGCATCTT. Its translation: CASSSGTVEPQHL.

At least ten counts were recorded for this clonotype. The chain has TRBV2 and TRBJ1-1; D call uncertain. Per germline, CDR1 SNHLY and CDR2 FYNNEI. This CDR3 has 16 residues. V shed 0 bases and J shed 3 bases, with 14 bases lying between them. CDR3 DNA sequence: TGTGCCAGCAGTGAAGCGTCCAGGATCTGGGACACTGAAGCTTTCTTT. Encoded protein: CASSEASRIWDTEAFF.

This clonotype was seen at least ten times. The genes are TRBV20-1 and TRBJ2-7; 8 nucleotides align to TRBD2. The J segment lost 0 bases and the V segment lost 3 bases, leaving 7 bases of the junction unmatched. Germline V CDR1 and CDR2: DFQATT, SNEGSKA (reference sequence). The CDR3 consists of 15 residues. This CDR3 is CSARVLSGASYEQYF. CDR3 nucleotides: TGCAGTGCTAGGGTCCTTAGCGGGGCCTCCTACGAGCAGTACTTC.

This clonotype was seen at least ten times. The chain recombines TRBV12-3 or TRBV12-4 with TRBJ1-2; D is ambiguous. The CDR3 totals 12 residues. V was trimmed by 5 bases and J by 8 bases, leaving 12 bases between them. The CDR3 DNA reads TGTGCCAGCAGTGATGAAGGAGGAGGCTACACCTTC. It codes for CASSDEGGGYTF.

In its sample, this clonotype was seen a few times. J is TRBJ2-1 and V is TRBV7-2; D might be TRBD2 (6 bases). The ends were cut back, 1 base at V and 2 bases at J, with 15 bases in the middle. CDR1 is SGHTA, CDR2 FQGNSA, per germline. CDR3 length equals 17 residues. The CDR3 spells CASSLEAPAGPYNEQFF. The CDR3, as DNA: TGTGCCAGCAGCTTAGAAGCCCCAGCGGGCCCCTACAATGAGCAGTTCTTC.

This clonotype was observed many times. The chain recombines TRBV20-1 with TRBJ1-4, with 7 bases that match TRBD1. The junction had 5 bases not matched to a gene; V was cut back by 5 bases and J by 8 bases. This CDR3 comprises 12 residues. Germline V gene data show CDR1 as DFQATT and CDR2 as SNEGSKA (reference sequence). CDR3 loop: CSARQGGEKLFF. The CDR3 DNA sequence: TGCAGTGCTCGACAGGGTGGCGAAAAACTGTTTTTT.

The genes are TRBV6-2 or TRBV6-3 and TRBJ2-3, with D maybe TRBD1 (5 bases). The CDR3 covers 15 residues. Germline V lookup: CDR1 MNHEY, CDR2 SVGEGT. Deletions cut 2 bases from V and 2 bases from J, with 11 bases between. DNA for the CDR3: TGTGCCAGCAGTTACAGGGGTACTTTCACAGATACGCAGTATTTT. Amino acids: CASSYRGTFTDTQYF.

The table lists this clonotype with many counts. The genes are TRBV27 and TRBJ2-1, with D possibly being TRBD2 (7 bases). The CDR3 spans 13 residues. The germline gives CDR1 MNHEY, CDR2 SMNVEV (reference sequence). Deletions cut 7 bases from V and 4 bases from J, with 11 bases between. Written as DNA, the CDR3 is TGTGCCAGCATGGCGGGGGCATACAATGAGCAGTTCTTC. It specifies CASMAGAYNEQFF.

The genes are TRBV6-1 and TRBJ2-5; no clear D. CDR3 length: 14 residues. Per the germline V gene, CDR1 is MNHNS and CDR2 is SASEGT. Between the trimmed V and J ends, which lost 0 bases and 5 bases, there was a span of 10 bases. CDR3 sequence reads: CASSEASARETQYF. CDR3 nucleotide sequence: TGTGCCAGCAGTGAAGCCTCCGCCAGGGAGACCCAGTACTTC.

This clonotype appeared many times. The J gene is TRBJ2-1, the V gene TRBV30; TRBD2 matches 10 bases. CDR1 is GTSNPN and CDR2 is SVGIG in the germline V gene (reference sequence). The V segment lost 4 bases and the J segment 1 base; nucleotides outside the gene matches: 1. The CDR3 is made up of 14 amino acids. This CDR3 reads CAWILAGSYNEQFF. In DNA form, the CDR3 reads TGTGCCTGGATACTAGCGGGGTCCTACAATGAGCAGTTCTTC.